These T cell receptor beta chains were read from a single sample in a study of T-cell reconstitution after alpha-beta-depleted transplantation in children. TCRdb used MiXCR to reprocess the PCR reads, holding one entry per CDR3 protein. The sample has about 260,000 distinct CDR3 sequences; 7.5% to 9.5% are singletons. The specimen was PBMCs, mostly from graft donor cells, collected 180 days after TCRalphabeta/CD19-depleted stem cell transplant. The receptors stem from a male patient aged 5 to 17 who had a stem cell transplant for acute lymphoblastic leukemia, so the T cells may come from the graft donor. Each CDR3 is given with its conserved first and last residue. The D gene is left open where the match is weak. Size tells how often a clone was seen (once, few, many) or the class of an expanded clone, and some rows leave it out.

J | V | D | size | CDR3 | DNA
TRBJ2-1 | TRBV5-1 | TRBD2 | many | CASRERGACLNEQFF | TGCGCCAGCAGGGAGCGGGGGGCGTGTCTCAATGAGCAGTTCTTC
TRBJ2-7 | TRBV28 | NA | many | CASSGRRGNSYEQYF | TGTGCCAGCAGTGGGCGTAGGGGTAACTCCTACGAGCAGTACTTC
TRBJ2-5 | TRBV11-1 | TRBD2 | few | CASSYVGLAGGLVQETQYF | TGTGCCAGCAGCTACGTGGGACTAGCGGGGGGCCTCGTCCAAGAGACCCAGTACTTC
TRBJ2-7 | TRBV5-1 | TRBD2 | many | CASSLGLAPLYEQYF | TGCGCCAGCAGCTTGGGACTAGCTCCCTTATACGAGCAGTACTTC
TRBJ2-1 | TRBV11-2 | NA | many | CASRPPELVLNEQFF | TGTGCCAGCAGACCTCCGGAACTAGTCTTAAATGAGCAGTTCTTC
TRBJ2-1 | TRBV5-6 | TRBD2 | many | CASSLWGGYNEQFF | TGTGCCAGCAGCTTGTGGGGGGGGTACAATGAGCAGTTCTTC
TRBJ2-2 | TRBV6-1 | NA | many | CASRKLGGSLGAGELFF | TGTGCCAGCAGGAAATTGGGGGGCAGCCTAGGGGCCGGGGAGCTGTTTTTT
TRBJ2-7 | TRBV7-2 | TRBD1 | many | CASSLGVRGQDEQYF | TGTGCCAGCAGCTTAGGAGTCAGGGGGCAGGACGAGCAGTACTTC
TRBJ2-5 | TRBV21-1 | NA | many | CASSKETSGYQETQYF | TGTGCCAGCAGCAAAGAAACTAGCGGTTACCAAGAGACCCAGTACTTC
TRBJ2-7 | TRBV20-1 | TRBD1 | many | CSLHRQGALGEQYF | TGCAGTCTACATCGACAGGGGGCGCTGGGCGAGCAGTACTTC
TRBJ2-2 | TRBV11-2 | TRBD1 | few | CASSSRGQDTGELFF | TGTGCCAGCAGCTCCAGGGGGCAGGACACCGGGGAGCTGTTTTTT
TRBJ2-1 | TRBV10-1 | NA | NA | CASSGEGGSYNEQFF | TGCGCCAGCAGTGGGGAAGGGGGATCCTACAATGAGCAGTTCTTC
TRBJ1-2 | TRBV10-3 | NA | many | CAISESTLGGADYGYTF | TGTGCCATCAGTGAGTCGACGTTGGGGGGGGCCGACTATGGCTACACCTTC